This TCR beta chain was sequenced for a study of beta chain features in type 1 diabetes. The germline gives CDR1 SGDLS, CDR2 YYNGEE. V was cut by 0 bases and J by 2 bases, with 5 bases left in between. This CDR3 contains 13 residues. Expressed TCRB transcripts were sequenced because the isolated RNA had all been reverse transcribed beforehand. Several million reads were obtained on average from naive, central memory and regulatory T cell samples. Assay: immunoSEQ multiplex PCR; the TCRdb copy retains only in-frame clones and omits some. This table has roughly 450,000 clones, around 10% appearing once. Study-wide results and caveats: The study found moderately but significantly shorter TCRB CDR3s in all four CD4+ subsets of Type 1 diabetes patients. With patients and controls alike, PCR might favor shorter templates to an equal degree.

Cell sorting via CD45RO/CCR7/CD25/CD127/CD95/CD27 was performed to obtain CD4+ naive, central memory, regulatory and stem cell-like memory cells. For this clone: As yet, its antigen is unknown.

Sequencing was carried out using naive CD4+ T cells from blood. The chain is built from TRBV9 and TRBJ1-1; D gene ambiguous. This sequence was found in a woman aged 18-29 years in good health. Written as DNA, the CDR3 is TGTGCCAGCAGCGTAGTAGACAACACTGAAGCTTTCTTT. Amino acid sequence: CASSVVDNTEAFF.